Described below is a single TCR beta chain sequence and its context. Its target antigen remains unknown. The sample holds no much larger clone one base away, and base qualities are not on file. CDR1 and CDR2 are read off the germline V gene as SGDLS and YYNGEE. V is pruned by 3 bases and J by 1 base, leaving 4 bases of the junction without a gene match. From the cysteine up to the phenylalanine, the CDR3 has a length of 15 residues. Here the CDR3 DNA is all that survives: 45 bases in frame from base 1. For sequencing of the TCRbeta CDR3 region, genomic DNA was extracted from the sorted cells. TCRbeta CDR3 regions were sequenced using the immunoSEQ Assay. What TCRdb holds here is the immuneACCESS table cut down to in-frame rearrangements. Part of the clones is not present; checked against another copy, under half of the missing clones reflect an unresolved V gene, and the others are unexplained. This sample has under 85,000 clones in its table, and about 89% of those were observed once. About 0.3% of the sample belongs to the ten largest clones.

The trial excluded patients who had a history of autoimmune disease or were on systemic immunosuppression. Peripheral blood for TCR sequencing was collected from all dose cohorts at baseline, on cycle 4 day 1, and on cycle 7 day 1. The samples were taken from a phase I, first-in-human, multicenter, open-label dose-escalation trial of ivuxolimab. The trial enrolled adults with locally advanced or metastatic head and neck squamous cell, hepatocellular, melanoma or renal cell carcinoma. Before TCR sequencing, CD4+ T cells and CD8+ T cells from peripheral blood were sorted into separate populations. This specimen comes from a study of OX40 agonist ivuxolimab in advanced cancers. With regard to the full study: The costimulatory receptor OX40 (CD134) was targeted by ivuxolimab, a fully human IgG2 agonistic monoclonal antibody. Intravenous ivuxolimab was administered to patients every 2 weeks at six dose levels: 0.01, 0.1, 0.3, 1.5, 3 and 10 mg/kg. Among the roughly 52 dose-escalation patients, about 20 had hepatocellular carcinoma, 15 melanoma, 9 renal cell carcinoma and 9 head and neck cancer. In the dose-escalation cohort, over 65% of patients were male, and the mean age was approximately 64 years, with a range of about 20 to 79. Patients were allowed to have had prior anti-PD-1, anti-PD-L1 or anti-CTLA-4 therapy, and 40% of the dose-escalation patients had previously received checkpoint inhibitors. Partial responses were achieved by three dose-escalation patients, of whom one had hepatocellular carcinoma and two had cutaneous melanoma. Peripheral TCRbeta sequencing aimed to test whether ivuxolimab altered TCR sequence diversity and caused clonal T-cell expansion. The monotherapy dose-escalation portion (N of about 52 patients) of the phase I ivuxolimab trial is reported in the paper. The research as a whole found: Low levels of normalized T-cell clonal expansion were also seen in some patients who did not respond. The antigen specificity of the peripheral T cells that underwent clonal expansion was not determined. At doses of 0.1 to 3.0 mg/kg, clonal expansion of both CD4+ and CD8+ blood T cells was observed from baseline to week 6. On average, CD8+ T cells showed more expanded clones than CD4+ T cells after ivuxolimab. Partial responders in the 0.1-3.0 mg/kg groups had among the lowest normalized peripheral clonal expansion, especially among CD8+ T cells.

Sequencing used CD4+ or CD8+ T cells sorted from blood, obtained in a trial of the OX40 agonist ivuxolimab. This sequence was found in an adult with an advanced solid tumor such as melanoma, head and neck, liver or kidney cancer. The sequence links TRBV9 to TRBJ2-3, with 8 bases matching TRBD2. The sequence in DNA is TGTGCCAGCAGCGAAAGCGGGGGACGCACAGATACGCAGTATTTT. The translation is CASSESGGRTDTQYF.